These 23 T cell receptor beta chains were sequenced from one sample in a study of cytomegalovirus exposure and HLA in healthy donors. Assay used: immunoSEQ multiplex PCR; TCRdb lists only in-frame clones, some missing. The sample has about 130,000 clones; 89% are singletons. The sample taken for sequencing was PBMCs. The receptors originated from a woman aged 18-29 years in good health and CMV-seronegative.

With regard to this clone: Different DNA sequences within this sample yield the same CDR3. The chain carries TRBV9 and TRBJ2-1; TRBD2 aligns across 14 bases. Germline V gives CDR1 SGDLS, CDR2 YYNGEE. The CDR3 loop spans 16 amino acids. The ends lost 4 bases at V and 4 bases at J; junction bases unmatched: 4. The CDR3 DNA reads TGTGCCAGCAGCCCCCGACTAGCGGGAGGGTACAATGAGCAGTTCTTC. Residues: CASSPRLAGGYNEQFF.

V is TRBV6-4 and J is TRBJ2-1; 8 bases line up with TRBD2. V lost 3 bases, J lost 6 bases, and 10 bases stayed unmatched. The CDR3 runs to 16 residues. Germline assignment: CDR1 MRHNA and CDR2 SNTAGT. CDR3 nucleotide sequence: TGTGCCAGCAGTGATCAAGAACTAGCGGAAAGCAATGAGCAGTTCTTC. Its protein product is CASSDQELAESNEQFF.

The rearrangement links TRBV27 to TRBJ1-1, with D maybe TRBD1 (5 bases). Germline assignment: CDR1 MNHEY and CDR2 SMNVEV (reference sequence). The CDR3 is 15 residues long. The V end was cut by 1 base, the J end by 0 bases, with 9 bases between. The CDR3 DNA reads as TGTGCCAGCAGTTTATACTCAGGGATGAACACTGAAGCTTTCTTT. Its translation: CASSLYSGMNTEAFF.

The chain's CDR3 is CASSLGLGRTGELFF. The CDR3 DNA sequence: TGCGCCAGCAGCTTGGGACTAGGGAGAACCGGGGAGCTGTTTTTT. V is TRBV5-1 and J is TRBJ2-2; TRBD2 might be the D (6 bases). CDR1 SGHRS and CDR2 YFSETQ come from the germline V gene. The CDR3 is 15 amino acids. Trimming pared 0 bases from V and 5 bases from J, leaving 11 bases between.

The chain carries TRBV5-1 and TRBJ2-4; TRBD1 matches 10 bases. This CDR3 is 17 amino acids long. The germline V gene has CDR1 SGHRS and CDR2 YFSETQ. J was trimmed by 1 base and V by 4 bases; bases with no gene match: 8. The CDR3 region has the DNA TGCGCCAGCAGCCCATGGGGGGACAGGGGTGCCAAAAACATTCAGTACTTC. It specifies CASSPWGDRGAKNIQYF.

This rearrangement joins TRBV13 to TRBJ2-3; TRBD2 matches at 7 bases. With V trimmed by 4 bases and J by 2 bases, 9 bases remained unmatched. Germline V lookup: CDR1 PRHDT, CDR2 FYEKMQ (reference sequence). The CDR3 sequence is 16 residues long. DNA of the CDR3: TGTGCCAGCAGCTCATTCCAGCGGGGTTACACAGATACGCAGTATTTT. Protein sequence: CASSSFQRGYTDTQYF.

V usage is TRBV7-9 and J usage is TRBJ2-3; 8 bases match TRBD2. The junction had 7 bases not matched to a gene; V was cut back by 1 base and J by 4 bases. Germline V gives CDR1 SEHNR, CDR2 FQNEAQ (reference sequence). The CDR3 totals 16 residues. The CDR3 nucleotides are TGTGCCAGCAGCTTAGGTACGGGAGGGCGGGCAGATACGCAGTATTTT. Protein: CASSLGTGGRADTQYF. Filled out from reference TRBV7-9 and TRBJ2-3, the complete variable domain reads DTGVSQNPRHKITKRGQNVTFRCDPISEHNRLYWYRQTLGQGPEFLTYFQNEAQLEKSRLLSDRFSAERPKGSFSTLEIQRTEQGDSAMYLCASSLGTGGRADTQYFGPGTRLTVL.

This clone was seen a single time. This sequence joins TRBV9 and TRBJ2-3; no clear D. This CDR3 region has 14 residues. Germline V gene sequence: CDR1 SGDLS, CDR2 YYNGEE. The ends were cut back, 3 bases at V and 0 bases at J, with 8 bases in the middle. In DNA form, the CDR3 reads TGTGCCAGCAGCGGAACTACTAGCACAGATACGCAGTATTTT. This codes for CASSGTTSTDTQYF.

This rearrangement joins TRBV9 to TRBJ2-1; 11 bases align to TRBD2. The CDR3 has 15 amino acids. In germline, CDR1 is SGDLS, CDR2 YYNGEE. The V and J ends lost 5 bases and 12 bases, in that order; junction bases with no gene match: 13. DNA of the CDR3: TGTGCCAGCAGTGGGGGGACTAGCGGCTTAGGTGGGCAGTTCTTC. Translation gives CASSGGTSGLGGQFF.

CDR3 nucleotide sequence: TGTGCCAGCAGTTACTCTACAGCTCCTAACTATGGCTACACCTTC. It specifies CASSYSTAPNYGYTF. The chain carries TRBV6-6 and TRBJ1-2, with D hard to call. CDR1 and CDR2 from the germline V gene are MNHNY and SVGAGI (reference sequence). The CDR3 sequence is 15 residues long. Between the trimmed V and J ends, which lost 0 bases and 0 bases, there was a span of 8 bases.

The chain couples TRBV2 to TRBJ2-5; TRBD2 matches 12 bases. CDR1 and CDR2 (germline): SNHLY, FYNNEI. The CDR3 runs 16 residues. V lost 4 bases to trimming and J lost 4 bases; unmatched junction nucleotides: 7. The CDR3 nucleotides are TGTGCCAGCAGTGGGGCGACTAGCGGGAGTCGAGAGACCCAGTACTTC. It specifies CASSGATSGSRETQYF.

This clone was seen a few times. This rearrangement joins TRBV9 to TRBJ1-1; D ambiguous. Per germline, CDR1 SGDLS and CDR2 YYNGEE. Trimming stripped 3 bases from V and 3 bases from J, with 6 bases between. This CDR3 is built from 12 residues. CDR3 region: CASSGRDTEAFF. The CDR3 nucleotides are TGTGCCAGCAGCGGCCGAGACACTGAAGCTTTCTTT.

The CDR3 reads CASSSAGGPGNEQFF. The CDR3 nucleotides are TGTGCCAGCAGCTCAGCGGGAGGGCCTGGGAATGAGCAGTTCTTC. The V and J genes are TRBV11-2 and TRBJ2-1; 10 bases map to TRBD2. With 4 bases clipped from V and 7 bases from J, the junction kept 7 bases outside the gene matches. CDR1 is SGHAT, CDR2 FQNNGV, per germline. This CDR3 region has 15 residues. Based on the CDR3 plus reference TRBV11-2 and TRBJ2-1, the full variable domain is EAGVAQSPRYKIIEKRQSVAFWCNPISGHATLYWYQQILGQGPKLLIQFQNNGVVDDSQLPKDRFSAERLKGVDSTLKIQPAKLEDSAVYLCASSSAGGPGNEQFFGPGTRLTVL.

This chain connects TRBV5-6 to TRBJ1-2; D is possibly TRBD1 (6 bases). Per the germline V gene, CDR1 is SGHDT and CDR2 is YYEEEE. The CDR3 loop spans 14 amino acids. V was trimmed by 0 bases and J by 3 bases, leaving 9 bases between them. CDR3 region: CASSLAGADYGYTF. In nucleotides, the CDR3 is TGTGCCAGCAGCTTGGCAGGGGCGGACTATGGCTACACCTTC.

V and J are TRBV5-5 and TRBJ1-2; 8 bases fit TRBD1. The germline gives CDR1 SGHKS, CDR2 YYEKEE (reference sequence). The CDR3 contains 20 residues. V gave up 2 bases and J gave up 5 bases; unmatched junction bases: 23. The CDR3 loop reads CASSLTGPRTGRGLWYGYTF. The DNA of the CDR3 is TGTGCCAGCAGCTTAACTGGACCGAGGACAGGGAGAGGTTTATGGTATGGCTACACCTTC.

This clone was recorded a few times. V is TRBV11-3 and J is TRBJ2-7; 7 nucleotides agree with TRBD2. The CDR3 consists of 16 residues. V was clipped by 3 bases and J by 6 bases; unmatched bases: 14. Germline loops: CDR1 SGHNT, CDR2 YENEEA. The DNA of the CDR3 is TGTGCCAGCAGCTTGCGAGGAAGCGGGAATCTTGGCGAGCAGTACTTC. This translates into CASSLRGSGNLGEQYF.

This sequence joins TRBV11-3 and TRBJ2-2; D is possibly TRBD1 (6 bases). The CDR3 totals 17 residues. The germline CDR1 and CDR2 sequences are SGHNT and YENEEA. The V and J ends lost 3 bases and 3 bases respectively, with 17 bases between them. The CDR3: CASSFPSWGQDTGELFF. CDR3 nucleotides: TGTGCCAGCAGCTTCCCCTCCTGGGGACAAGACACCGGGGAGCTGTTTTTT.

The gene calls are TRBV29-1 and TRBJ2-7; TRBD1 agrees at 8 bases. The V segment lost 7 bases and the J segment 4 bases; nucleotides outside the gene matches: 6. From germline, CDR1 is SQVTM and CDR2 ANQGSEA. The CDR3 totals 12 residues. The CDR3: CSAQGAQYEQYF. The CDR3 DNA sequence: TGCAGCGCCCAGGGGGCGCAGTACGAGCAGTACTTC.

This chain connects TRBV27 to TRBJ2-2, with no clear D. Trimming left V 9 bases short and J 4 bases short, with 12 bases between. In germline, CDR1 is MNHEY, CDR2 SMNVEV (reference sequence). The CDR3 extends over 13 amino acids. As DNA, the CDR3 is TGTGCCAGTGGAGAGGTGGCCACCGGGGAGCTGTTTTTT. Residues: CASGEVATGELFF.

The chain has TRBV5-6 and TRBJ2-7, with 7 nucleotides matching TRBD1. With V trimmed by 4 bases and J by 3 bases, 7 bases remained unmatched. This CDR3 contains 14 residues. The germline V gene encodes CDR1 SGHDT and CDR2 YYEEEE. Here the CDR3 reads CASSMTGNIYEQYF. The CDR3 DNA follows: TGTGCCAGCAGCATGACAGGGAACATCTACGAGCAGTACTTC. Full variable domain (missing parts from reference TRBV5-6 and TRBJ2-7): DAGVTQSPTHLIKTRGQQVTLRCSPKSGHDTVSWYQQALGQGPQFIFQYYEEEERQRGNFPDRFSGHQFPNYSSELNVNALLLGDSALYLCASSMTGNIYEQYFGPGTRLTVT.

This rearrangement joins TRBV29-1 to TRBJ1-2; 8 nucleotides align to TRBD1. Per the germline V gene, CDR1 is SQVTM and CDR2 is ANQGSEA. This CDR3 spans 12 amino acids. J gave up 6 bases and V 6 bases, and 6 bases lay outside the gene matches. CDR3 nucleotide sequence: TGCAGCGTCGAGACAGGGGCGGATGGCTACACCTTC. It is translated as CSVETGADGYTF.

V gene TRBV6-5 combines with J gene TRBJ2-1; 7 bases map to TRBD2. Germline trimming cut 2 bases from V and 7 bases from J; bases unmatched to any gene: 5. The V gene's germline CDR1 is MNHEY and CDR2 SVGAGI. This CDR3 is built from 14 residues. The CDR3 DNA is TGTGCCAGCAGTTACACGGGAGCGGGGAATGAGCAGTTCTTC. It is translated as CASSYTGAGNEQFF.

The chain uses TRBV19 and TRBJ2-7; 12 nucleotides match TRBD2. The CDR3 sequence is 15 residues long. Germline values: CDR1 LNHDA, CDR2 SQIVND (reference sequence). Unmatched junction bases numbered 4, after V lost 6 bases and J lost 1 base. CDR3 region: CASSLTSGRSYEQYF. The CDR3 bases are TGTGCCAGTAGCCTGACTAGCGGGAGATCCTACGAGCAGTACTTC.